This TCR beta chain came from a study of T cells in Graves' hyperthyroidism and ophthalmopathy. Trimming took off 3 bases at V and 5 bases at J, with 16 bases between the two ends. CDR3 length: 15 amino acids. CDR1 is SGHTA and CDR2 is FQGNSA in the germline V gene. Amplification of TCR beta CDR3 regions was performed using RNA transcripts as template. In the first-round RT-PCR of the TCR CDR3, the HTBI primer set was used. TCRdb reanalysed the multiplex PCR reads using MiXCR and keeps one entry per CDR3 protein. This table holds about 210,000 distinct CDR3 sequences, roughly 15% found once. This clonotype was picked up many times.

Input material: blood. The receptor was derived from a man aged 50-60 years with Graves' hyperthyroidism. V gene TRBV7-2 combines with J gene TRBJ2-5; D might be TRBD2 (5 bases). The CDR3 is CASSLDLARSETQYF. CDR3 sequence (DNA): TGTGCCAGCAGCTTGGACTTGGCACGGTCGGAGACCCAGTACTTC.